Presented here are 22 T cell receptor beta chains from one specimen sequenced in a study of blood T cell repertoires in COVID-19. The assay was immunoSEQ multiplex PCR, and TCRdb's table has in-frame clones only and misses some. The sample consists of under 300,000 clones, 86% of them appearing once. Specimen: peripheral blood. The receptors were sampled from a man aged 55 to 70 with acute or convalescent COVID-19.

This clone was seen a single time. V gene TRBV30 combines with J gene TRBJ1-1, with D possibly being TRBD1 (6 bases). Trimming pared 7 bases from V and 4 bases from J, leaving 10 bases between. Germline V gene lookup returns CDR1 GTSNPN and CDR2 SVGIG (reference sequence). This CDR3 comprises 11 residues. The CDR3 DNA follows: TGTGCCTTGGTAGGGGGCACTGAAGCTTTCTTT. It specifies CALVGGTEAFF.

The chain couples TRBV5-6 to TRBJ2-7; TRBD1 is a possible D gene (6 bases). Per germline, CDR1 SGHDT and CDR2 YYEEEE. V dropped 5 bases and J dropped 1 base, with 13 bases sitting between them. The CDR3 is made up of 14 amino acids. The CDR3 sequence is CASSRGSGSYEQYF. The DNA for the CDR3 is TGTGCCAGCAGTAGGGGGAGCGGATCCTACGAGCAGTACTTC. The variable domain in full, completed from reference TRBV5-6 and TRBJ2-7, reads DAGVTQSPTHLIKTRGQQVTLRCSPKSGHDTVSWYQQALGQGPQFIFQYYEEEERQRGNFPDRFSGHQFPNYSSELNVNALLLGDSALYLCASSRGSGSYEQYFGPGTRLTVT.

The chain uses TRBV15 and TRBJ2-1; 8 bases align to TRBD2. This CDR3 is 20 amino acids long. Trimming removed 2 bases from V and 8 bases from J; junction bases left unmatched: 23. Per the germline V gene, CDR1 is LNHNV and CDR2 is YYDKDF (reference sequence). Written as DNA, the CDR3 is TGTGCCACCAGCAGACGGTCCGTTATCGCGAGCGGGAGTTTTTCGGATGAGCAGTTCTTC. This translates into CATSRRSVIASGSFSDEQFF.

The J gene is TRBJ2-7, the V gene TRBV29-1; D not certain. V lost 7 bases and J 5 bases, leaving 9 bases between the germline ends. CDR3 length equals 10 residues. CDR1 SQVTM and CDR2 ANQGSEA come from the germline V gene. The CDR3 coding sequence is TGCAGCGCCAGACAAGACGAGCAGTACTTC. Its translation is CSARQDEQYF.

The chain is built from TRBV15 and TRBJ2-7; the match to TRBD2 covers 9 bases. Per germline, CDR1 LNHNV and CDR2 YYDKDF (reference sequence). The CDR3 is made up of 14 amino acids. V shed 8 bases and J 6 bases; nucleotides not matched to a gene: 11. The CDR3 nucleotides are TGTGCCACCGCCCACCCGGGACTAGCTTCCGAGCAGTACTTC. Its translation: CATAHPGLASEQYF.

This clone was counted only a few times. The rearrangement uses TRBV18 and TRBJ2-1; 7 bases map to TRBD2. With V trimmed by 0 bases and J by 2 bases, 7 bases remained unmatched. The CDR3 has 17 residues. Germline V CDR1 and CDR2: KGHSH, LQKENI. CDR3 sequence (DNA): TGTGCCAGCTCACCACCGGAGAGGGCGGGAGCCTACAATGAGCAGTTCTTC. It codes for CASSPPERAGAYNEQFF. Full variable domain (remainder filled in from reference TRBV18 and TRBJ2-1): NAGVMQNPRHLVRRRGQEARLRCSPMKGHSHVYWYRQLPEEGLKFMVYLQKENIIDESGMPKERFSAEFPKEGPSILRIQQVVRGDSAAYFCASSPPERAGAYNEQFFGPGTRLTVL.

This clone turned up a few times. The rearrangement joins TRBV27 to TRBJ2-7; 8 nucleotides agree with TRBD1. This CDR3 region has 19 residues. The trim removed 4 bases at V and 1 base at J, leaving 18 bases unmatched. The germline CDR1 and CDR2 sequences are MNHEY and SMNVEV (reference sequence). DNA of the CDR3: TGTGCCAGCAGTTCAGCCGGGACAGGAGGTTTCCTATTTTCCTACGAGCAGTACTTC. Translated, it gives CASSSAGTGGFLFSYEQYF.

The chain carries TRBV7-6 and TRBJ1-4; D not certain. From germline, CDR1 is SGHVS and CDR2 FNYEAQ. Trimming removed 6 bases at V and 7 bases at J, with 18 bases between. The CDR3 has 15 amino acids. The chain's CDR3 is CASSSLGTDFEKLFF. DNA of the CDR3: TGTGCCAGCAGTTCCCTGGGCACAGATTTTGAAAAACTGTTTTTT.

Here the CDR3 reads CASSSSIPLGGYTF. Written as DNA, the CDR3 is TGTGCCAGCAGCTCGTCTATCCCCCTGGGCGGCTACACCTTC. The genes are TRBV5-8 and TRBJ1-2; D unclear. Trimming cost V 3 bases and J 8 bases, with 17 bases left between them. CDR3 size: 14 residues. CDR1 and CDR2 from the germline V gene are SGHTS and YDEGEE.

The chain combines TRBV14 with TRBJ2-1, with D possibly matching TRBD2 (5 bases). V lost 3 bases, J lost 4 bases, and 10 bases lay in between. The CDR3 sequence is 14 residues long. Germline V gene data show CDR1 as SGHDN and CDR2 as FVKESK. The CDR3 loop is CASSHYGVYNEQFF. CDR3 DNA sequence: TGTGCCAGCAGCCACTACGGGGTGTACAATGAGCAGTTCTTC.

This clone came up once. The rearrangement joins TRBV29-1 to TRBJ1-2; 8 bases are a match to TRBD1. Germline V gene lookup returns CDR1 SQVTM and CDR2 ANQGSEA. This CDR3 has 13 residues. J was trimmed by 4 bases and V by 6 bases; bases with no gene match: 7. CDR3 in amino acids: CSVKTGDGYGYTF. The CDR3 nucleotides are TGCAGCGTGAAGACAGGGGACGGCTATGGCTACACCTTC. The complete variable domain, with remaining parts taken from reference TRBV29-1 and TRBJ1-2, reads SAVISQKPSRDICQRGTSLTIQCQVDSQVTMMFWYRQQPGQSLTLIATANQGSEATYESGFVIDKFPISRPNLTFSTLTVSNMSPEDSSIYLCSVKTGDGYGYTFGSGTRLTVV.

The chain's CDR3 is CASTRLAGGGEQFF. In DNA, the CDR3 is TGTGCCAGCACTCGGCTAGCGGGAGGGGGTGAGCAGTTCTTC. The chain uses TRBV6-5 and TRBJ2-1, with TRBD2 matching 12 bases. The CDR3 contains 14 residues. The germline gives CDR1 MNHEY, CDR2 SVGAGI. V lost 7 bases and J lost 9; bases outside the gene matches: 7.

The CDR3 loop is CASKERREANYGYTF. The CDR3 nucleotides read TGTGCCAGTAAAGAGAGGAGGGAGGCTAACTATGGCTACACCTTC. The chain is built from TRBV19 and TRBJ1-2; D unclear. V was clipped by 7 bases and J by 0 bases, with 15 bases between them. CDR1 and CDR2 from the germline V gene are LNHDA and SQIVND (reference sequence). The CDR3 is 15 amino acids.

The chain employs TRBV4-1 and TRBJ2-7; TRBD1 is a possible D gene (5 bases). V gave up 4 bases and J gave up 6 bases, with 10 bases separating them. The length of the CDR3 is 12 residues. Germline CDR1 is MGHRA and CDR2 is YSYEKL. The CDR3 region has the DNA TGCGCCAGCAGCCTTGTGGGGCGCGAGCAGTACTTC. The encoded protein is CASSLVGREQYF.

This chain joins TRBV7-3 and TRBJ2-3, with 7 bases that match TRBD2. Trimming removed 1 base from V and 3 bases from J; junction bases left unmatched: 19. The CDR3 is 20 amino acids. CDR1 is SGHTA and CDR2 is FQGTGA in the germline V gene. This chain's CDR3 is CASSLIFGGSASGGTDTQYF. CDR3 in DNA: TGTGCCAGCAGCTTAATATTCGGCGGGAGTGCCAGTGGTGGGACAGATACGCAGTATTTT.

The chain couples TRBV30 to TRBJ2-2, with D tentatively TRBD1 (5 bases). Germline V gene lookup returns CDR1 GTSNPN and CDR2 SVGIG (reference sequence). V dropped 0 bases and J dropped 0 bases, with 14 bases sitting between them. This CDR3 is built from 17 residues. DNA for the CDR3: TGTGCCTGGAGTGTACGGGCAGGGATACCGAACACCGGGGAGCTGTTTTTT. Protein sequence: CAWSVRAGIPNTGELFF.

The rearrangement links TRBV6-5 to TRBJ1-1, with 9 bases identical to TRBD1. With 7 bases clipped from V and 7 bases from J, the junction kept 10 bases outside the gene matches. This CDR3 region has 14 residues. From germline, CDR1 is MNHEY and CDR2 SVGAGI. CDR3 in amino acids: CASKDKTGGVEAFF. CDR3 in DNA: TGTGCCAGCAAGGATAAGACAGGGGGTGTTGAAGCTTTCTTT.

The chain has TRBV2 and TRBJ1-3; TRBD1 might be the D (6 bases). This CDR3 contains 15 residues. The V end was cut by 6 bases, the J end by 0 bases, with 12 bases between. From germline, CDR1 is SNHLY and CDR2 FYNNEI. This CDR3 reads CASRLQGSSGNTIYF. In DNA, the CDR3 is TGTGCCAGCAGGTTACAGGGAAGCTCTGGAAACACCATATATTTT. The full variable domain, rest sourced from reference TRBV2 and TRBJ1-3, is EPEVTQTPSHQVTQMGQEVILRCVPISNHLYFYWYRQILGQKVEFLVSFYNNEISEKSEIFDDQFSVERPDGSNFTLKIRSTKLEDSAMYFCASRLQGSSGNTIYFGEGSWLTVV.

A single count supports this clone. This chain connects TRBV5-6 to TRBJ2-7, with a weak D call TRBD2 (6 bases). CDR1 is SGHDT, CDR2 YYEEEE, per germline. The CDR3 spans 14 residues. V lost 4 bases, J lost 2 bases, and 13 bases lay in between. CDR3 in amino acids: CASSPQRATYEQYF. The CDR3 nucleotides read TGTGCCAGCAGCCCCCAGCGGGCCACCTACGAGCAGTACTTC.

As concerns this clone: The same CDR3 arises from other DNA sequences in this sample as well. The CDR3, as DNA: TGTGCCAGCAGCCCCGGGGGCTACGAGCAGTACTTC. Translation gives CASSPGGYEQYF. The gene calls are TRBV27 and TRBJ2-7, with D perhaps TRBD2 (6 bases). The CDR3 is made up of 12 amino acids. The V end lost 6 bases, the J end lost 3 bases, and 9 bases lay between the germline ends. CDR1 is MNHEY and CDR2 is SMNVEV in the germline V gene (reference sequence).

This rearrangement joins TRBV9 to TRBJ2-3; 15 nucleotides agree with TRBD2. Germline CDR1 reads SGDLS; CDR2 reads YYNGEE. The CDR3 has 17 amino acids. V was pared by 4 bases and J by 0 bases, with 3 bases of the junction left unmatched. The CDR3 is CASSLGLAGGSTDTQYF. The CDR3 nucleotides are TGTGCCAGCAGCCTGGGACTAGCGGGGGGAAGCACAGATACGCAGTATTTT.

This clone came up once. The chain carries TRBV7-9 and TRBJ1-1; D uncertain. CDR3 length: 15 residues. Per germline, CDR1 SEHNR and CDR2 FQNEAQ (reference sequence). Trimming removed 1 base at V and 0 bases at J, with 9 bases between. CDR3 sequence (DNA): TGTGCCAGCAGCTTAGTTTCATCAGTGAACACTGAAGCTTTCTTT. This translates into CASSLVSSVNTEAFF.